This TCR beta chain was identified during a study of identical twins. The CDR3 covers 13 residues. The V end was cut by 6 bases, the J end by 0 bases, with 12 bases between. Germline V lookup: CDR1 DFQATT, CDR2 SNEGSKA (reference sequence). The table lists this clonotype with a few counts. Antigen unknown. TCRdb used MiXCR to reprocess the 5' RACE reads, holding one entry per CDR3 protein. In the table there are some 600,000 distinct CDR3 sequences, less than 9% of which are singletons. Study outcomes and limitations: Out-of-frame TCR alpha sharing observed in monozygotic twins exceeded model estimates.

This sample was shared with a second study, whose subject was yellow fever vaccine responses in identical twins.

What was sequenced was PBMCs. The genes are TRBV20-1 and TRBJ2-7; tentatively, D is TRBD1 (5 bases). The receptor was derived from a woman aged 18-29 years in good health. The CDR3 region has the DNA TGCAGTGCACCCGACAGCGTCTCCTACGAGCAGTACTTC. Encoded protein: CSAPDSVSYEQYF.